This T cell receptor beta chain was profiled in a study of lymphopenia after photon versus proton radiotherapy. Assay used: immunoSEQ multiplex PCR; TCRdb lists only in-frame clones, some missing. The table lists more than 50,000 clones, around four fifths of them singletons. The receptor's source is a man aged 45-60 years with gastric cancer. The source material was peripheral blood, sampled from a patient treated with photon-based radiotherapy.

As DNA, the CDR3 is TGTGCCAGTAGTATCAGGGGGGGTTCTGGGGCCAACGTCCTGACTTTC. This sequence encodes CASSIRGGSGANVLTF. The chain links TRBV19 to TRBJ2-6; possibly TRBD1 or TRBD2 for D (7 bases each). Per germline, CDR1 LNHDA and CDR2 SQIVND (reference sequence). The ends were cut back, 3 bases at V and 1 base at J, with 10 bases in the middle. The CDR3 runs to 16 residues. Complete variable domain (other parts from reference TRBV19 and TRBJ2-6): DGGITQSPKYLFRKEGQNVTLSCEQNLNHDAMYWYRQDPGQGLRLIYYSQIVNDFQKGDIAEGYSVSREKKESFPLTVTSAQKNPTAFYLCASSIRGGSGANVLTFGAGSRLTVL.